This passage covers 27 T cell receptor beta chains from one sample sequenced in a study of cytomegalovirus exposure and HLA in healthy donors listed by TCRdb under 2017. Library preparation used the immunoSEQ multiplex PCR assay. A mixture of 60 forward primers for TCR Vbeta segments and 13 reverse primers for TCR Jbeta segments was used in the multiplex PCR. TCRdb carries this immuneACCESS record with in-frame sequences only. Its versions omit some clonotypes, under half of them owing to an unresolved V gene in the studies checked, with the rest unexplained. The sample yields more than 95,000 clones; roughly 75% were counted once. The ten most abundant clones make up 0.95% to 1.5% of the sample. Sequencing was carried out using PBMCs. These receptors originate from a female donor in good health and CMV-seronegative.

V gene TRBV5-1 combines with J gene TRBJ1-3, with 8 positions matching TRBD1. Germline V CDR1 and CDR2: SGHRS, YFSETQ. The junction had 15 bases not matched to a gene; V was cut back by 2 bases and J by 2 bases. This CDR3 contains 19 residues. DNA for the CDR3: TGCGCCAGCAGCTTATATATAGGACAGGGTGGTATGCCTGGAAACACCATATATTTT. Its protein product is CASSLYIGQGGMPGNTIYF.

The gene calls are TRBV29-1 and TRBJ2-5, with TRBD1 matching 7 bases. The J call is in doubt because the DNA end fits TRBJ2-7 better. The CDR3 spans 16 residues. The germline V gene has CDR1 SQVTM and CDR2 ANQGSEA. CDR3 sequence: CSVEDVGNRGSYEQYF. DNA of the CDR3: TGCAGCGTTGAAGATGTAGGAAACAGGGGATCCTACGAGCAGTACTTC.

In its sample, this clone was seen a few times. This rearrangement joins TRBV5-1 to TRBJ2-3; 7 nucleotides line up with TRBD1. Looked up from germline, CDR1 is SGHRS and CDR2 is YFSETQ. J gave up 6 bases and V 3 bases, and 10 bases lay outside the gene matches. CDR3 size: 15 residues. CDR3 coding DNA: TGCGCCAGCAGCTACCCCGGGACAGAGAGGGATACGCAGTATTTT. It is translated as CASSYPGTERDTQYF. Drawing the rest from reference TRBV5-1 and TRBJ2-3, the complete variable domain is KAGVTQTPRYLIKTRGQQVTLSCSPISGHRSVSWYQQTPGQGLQFLFEYFSETQRNKGNFPGRFSGRQFSNSRSEMNVSTLELGDSALYLCASSYPGTERDTQYFGPGTRLTVL.

The rearrangement links TRBV5-1 to TRBJ1-1, with 7 bases matching TRBD1. CDR1 and CDR2 (germline): SGHRS, YFSETQ. V lost 0 bases, J lost 0 bases, and 8 bases stayed unmatched. This CDR3 spans 17 amino acids. As DNA, the CDR3 is TGCGCCAGCAGCTTGGACCCGGGACAGCAGTTGAACACTGAAGCTTTCTTT. Its translation is CASSLDPGQQLNTEAFF.

The chain recombines TRBV30 with TRBJ1-1, with 7 bases aligning to TRBD1. V lost 4 bases and J lost 5; bases outside the gene matches: 10. From germline, CDR1 is GTSNPN and CDR2 SVGIG (reference sequence). The CDR3 has 14 residues. The CDR3 protein is CAWTNGTARTEAFF. The CDR3 nucleotides are TGTGCCTGGACCAATGGGACAGCAAGGACTGAAGCTTTCTTT.

This clone appeared a single time. The V call is TRBV6-4, the J call TRBJ2-7; perhaps TRBD1 as D (6 bases). The CDR3 runs 12 residues. Germline CDR1 is MRHNA and CDR2 is SNTAGT. Trimming took off 11 bases at V and 3 bases at J, with 14 bases between the two ends. CDR3 region: CAERQVSYEQYF. The CDR3 region has the DNA TGTGCCGAACGACAGGTGAGCTACGAGCAGTACTTC.

This clone was seen a handful of times. This chain links TRBV11-3 with TRBJ2-1, with TRBD1 matching over 11 bases. V trimming: 5 bases; J trimming: 7 bases; junction bases outside the gene matches: 7. Germline loops: CDR1 SGHNT, CDR2 YENEEA. The CDR3 spans 15 residues. The DNA for the CDR3 is TGTGCCAGCAGCCCGAGGGGGACAGGGGGTAATGAGCAGTTCTTC. This encodes CASSPRGTGGNEQFF. The full variable domain, rest sourced from reference TRBV11-3 and TRBJ2-1, is EAGVVQSPRYKIIEKKQPVAFWCNPISGHNTLYWYLQNLGQGPELLIRYENEEAVDDSQLPKDRFSAERLKGVDSTLKIQPAELGDSAVYLCASSPRGTGGNEQFFGPGTRLTVL.

This sequence joins TRBV7-2 and TRBJ2-1; a weak D match, TRBD2 (6 bases). The V end was cut by 1 base, the J end by 5 bases, with 9 bases between. The CDR3 is 14 amino acids. CDR1 and CDR2 from the germline V gene are SGHTA and FQGNSA. The CDR3 here is CASSLGTTHNEQFF. DNA of the CDR3: TGTGCCAGCAGCTTAGGGACTACCCACAATGAGCAGTTCTTC. Looking up the rest from reference TRBV7-2 and TRBJ2-1 gives the full variable domain: GAGVSQSPSNKVTEKGKDVELRCDPISGHTALYWYRQSLGQGLEFLIYFQGNSAPDKSGLPSDRFSAERTGGSVSTLTIQRTQQEDSAVYLCASSLGTTHNEQFFGPGTRLTVL.

The gene calls are TRBV19 and TRBJ2-5, with TRBD1 as a possible D gene (6 bases). Near its end, the DNA agrees better with TRBJ2-7, so the J call may be wrong. CDR1 and CDR2 (germline): LNHDA, SQIVND (reference sequence). This CDR3 contains 14 residues. The CDR3, as DNA: TGTGCCAGTAGTATTAGCAGGGGCGCCTACGAGCAGTACTTC. Amino acids: CASSISRGAYEQYF.

This clone was counted between two and nine times. The chain uses TRBV25-1 and TRBJ2-3; D gene uncertain. The CDR3 spans 12 residues. Germline V gene sequence: CDR1 MGHDK, CDR2 SYGVNS. V was trimmed by 1 base and J by 5 bases, leaving 4 bases between them. The CDR3: CASSEWRDTQYF. CDR3 in DNA: TGTGCCAGCAGTGAATGGAGAGATACGCAGTATTTT.

This chain links TRBV5-4 with TRBJ2-5; no reliable D call. This CDR3 has 15 residues. Germline assignment: CDR1 SGHNT and CDR2 YYREEE (reference sequence). The V gene lost 0 bases and the J gene lost 3 bases, with 12 bases spanning the gap. CDR3 sequence (DNA): TGTGCCAGCAGCTTGGGTCTGGGTCGGGAAGAGACCCAGTACTTC. Residues: CASSLGLGREETQYF.

This clone was seen only once. V is TRBV11-2 and J is TRBJ2-7; TRBD1 might be the D (6 bases). The CDR3 has 13 residues. Trimming removed 5 bases at V and 6 bases at J, with 14 bases between. Germline V gene lookup returns CDR1 SGHAT and CDR2 FQNNGV. CDR3 in amino acids: CASSRNRAGEQYF. The CDR3 nucleotides are TGTGCCAGCAGCCGGAACAGGGCGGGCGAGCAGTACTTC.

V gene TRBV2 combines with J gene TRBJ2-2; tentatively, D is TRBD1 (6 bases). The germline V gene encodes CDR1 SNHLY and CDR2 FYNNEI. Trimming cost V 4 bases and J 1 base, with 10 bases left between them. The CDR3 sequence is 15 residues long. The CDR3 nucleotides read TGTGCCAGCAGTGCGTGGACAGTGAACACCGGGGAGCTGTTTTTT. Residues: CASSAWTVNTGELFF.

The chain joins TRBV2 to TRBJ1-5; perhaps TRBD1 as D (6 bases). Trimming took off 7 bases at V and 0 bases at J, with 13 bases between the two ends. CDR1 and CDR2 from the germline V gene are SNHLY and FYNNEI. This CDR3 region has 15 residues. Written as DNA, the CDR3 is TGTGCCAGCACCTCGACAGGTTATAGCAATCAGCCCCAGCATTTT. Its protein is CASTSTGYSNQPQHF.

The chain combines TRBV6-6 with TRBJ1-4, with no clear D. Between the trimmed V and J ends, which lost 4 bases and 5 bases, there was a span of 11 bases. The CDR3 consists of 14 residues. Germline V gene data show CDR1 as MNHNY and CDR2 as SVGAGI (reference sequence). Here the CDR3 DNA reads TGTGCCAGCAGTTCTGGACTCGTGAATGAAAAACTGTTTTTT. Its protein product is CASSSGLVNEKLFF.

The rearrangement joins TRBV19 to TRBJ2-7; D gene ambiguous. This CDR3 spans 14 amino acids. Germline V gene data show CDR1 as LNHDA and CDR2 as SQIVND (reference sequence). Trimming left V 3 bases short and J 0 bases short, with 9 bases between. The CDR3 DNA follows: TGTGCCAGTAGTATTGGGTCAGGCTCCTACGAGCAGTACTTC. Its protein is CASSIGSGSYEQYF.

The genes are TRBV4-1 and TRBJ2-3, with D tentatively TRBD1 (5 bases). This CDR3 region has 15 residues. Germline V gene sequence: CDR1 MGHRA, CDR2 YSYEKL. The germline V and J ends were trimmed by 0 bases and 4 bases, with 11 bases remaining between them. As DNA, the CDR3 is TGCGCCAGCAGCCAAGACGGCAGGGAATCAGATACGCAGTATTTT. The encoded protein is CASSQDGRESDTQYF.

This chain connects TRBV2 to TRBJ2-2; the D is unclear. This CDR3 has 14 residues. Germline V CDR1 and CDR2: SNHLY, FYNNEI. Between the trimmed V and J ends, which lost 3 bases and 1 base, there was a span of 6 bases. CDR3 sequence: CASSEYRNTGELFF. The CDR3 coding sequence is TGTGCCAGCAGTGAGTACAGGAACACCGGGGAGCTGTTTTTT.

The chain links TRBV19 to TRBJ1-2; 9 bases line up with TRBD1. The germline V gene has CDR1 LNHDA and CDR2 SQIVND (reference sequence). CDR3 length: 15 amino acids. The trim removed 5 bases at V and 6 bases at J, leaving 10 bases unmatched. Here the CDR3 DNA reads TGTGCCAGTAGTGACACAGGGGGCGCTCTCCATGGCTACACCTTC. Protein product: CASSDTGGALHGYTF.

The chain couples TRBV27 to TRBJ1-1; TRBD1 might be the D (5 bases). The CDR3 runs to 13 residues. Germline V gene sequence: CDR1 MNHEY, CDR2 SMNVEV (reference sequence). V dropped 2 bases and J dropped 6 bases, with 10 bases sitting between them. CDR3 DNA: TGTGCCAGCAGTTTAGGTGGGGGGGCTGAAGCTTTCTTT. This gives the protein CASSLGGGAEAFF.

The chain has TRBV5-1 and TRBJ2-2; a possible D gene is TRBD1 (6 bases). Germline assignment: CDR1 SGHRS and CDR2 YFSETQ. CDR3 size: 14 residues. V lost 2 bases and J 8 bases, leaving 13 bases between the germline ends. CDR3 amino acids: CASSFTGNSGELFF. Written as DNA, the CDR3 is TGCGCCAGCAGCTTTACAGGGAACAGTGGGGAGCTGTTTTTT. Complete variable domain (other parts from reference TRBV5-1 and TRBJ2-2): KAGVTQTPRYLIKTRGQQVTLSCSPISGHRSVSWYQQTPGQGLQFLFEYFSETQRNKGNFPGRFSGRQFSNSRSEMNVSTLELGDSALYLCASSFTGNSGELFFGEGSRLTVL.

This clone was counted once. The chain joins TRBV6-6 to TRBJ1-5, with D possibly being TRBD1 (6 bases). The CDR3 has 12 amino acids. V gave up 5 bases and J gave up 12 bases, with 14 bases separating them. Germline loops: CDR1 MNHNY, CDR2 SVGAGI (reference sequence). For the CDR3, the DNA is TGTGCCAGCAGTAGCAGGGGACCGCTCCAGCATTTT. Protein sequence: CASSSRGPLQHF.

V gene TRBV9 combines with J gene TRBJ1-6; the D gene is possibly TRBD1 (6 bases). The CDR3 is 14 residues long. CDR1 and CDR2 from the germline V gene are SGDLS and YYNGEE. Trimming removed 3 bases from V and 8 bases from J, with 12 bases in between. The CDR3 region is CASSADRFYSPLHF. CDR3 nucleotide sequence: TGTGCCAGCAGCGCAGACAGGTTTTATTCACCCCTCCACTTT.

The chain has TRBV28 and TRBJ1-5; 8 positions match TRBD1. Trimming took 5 bases from V and 0 from J; bases not matched to a gene: 6. This CDR3 spans 16 amino acids. CDR1 is MDHEN, CDR2 SYDVKM, per germline. The CDR3 coding sequence is TGTGCCAGCAGTGCCGACAGGGGCTATAGCAATCAGCCCCAGCATTTT. Translation: CASSADRGYSNQPQHF.

The genes are TRBV12-5 and TRBJ2-1; D gene ambiguous. V shed 3 bases and J shed 2 bases, with 14 bases lying between them. CDR1 and CDR2 from the germline V gene are LGHNT and FRNRAP. This CDR3 spans 16 amino acids. The CDR3 sequence is CASGFQTGQTYNEQFF. As DNA, the CDR3 is TGTGCTAGTGGTTTCCAAACTGGGCAGACCTACAATGAGCAGTTCTTC.

The gene calls are TRBV10-2 and TRBJ1-5, with D maybe TRBD1 (5 bases). The CDR3 covers 16 residues. Germline loops: CDR1 WSHSY, CDR2 SAAADI. Trimming took off 4 bases at V and 3 bases at J, with 16 bases between the two ends. The CDR3: CASSVGRAFLNQPQHF. The CDR3 nucleotides read TGCGCCAGCAGTGTCGGCAGGGCTTTCCTCAATCAGCCCCAGCATTTT.

V gene TRBV6-1 combines with J gene TRBJ1-4, with 10 bases fitting TRBD1. This CDR3 comprises 14 residues. In germline, CDR1 is MNHNS, CDR2 SASEGT. V gave up 3 bases and J gave up 7 bases; unmatched junction bases: 2. The CDR3 DNA is TGTGCCAGCAGTGACGGGACAGGGGTTGAAAAACTGTTTTTT. Encoded protein: CASSDGTGVEKLFF.